This entry features one TCR beta chain sequence. The table lists this clonotype with a few counts. This receptor's antigen is unknown. Base qualities were left out, and no much larger clone turns up one base away. The record originates from a study (dated by TCRdb to about 2015). Regarding the complete study: The study tested whether tumor-infiltrating Tregs in breast cancer are recruited from blood Tregs or converted in situ from other CD4+ T cell subsets. Results the study describes overall, beyond this receptor: The TCR alpha and beta sequences of tumor-infiltrating Tregs showed the greatest overlap with tumor naive CD4+ T cells, followed by blood naive CD4+ T cells. The larger-cohort validation was restricted to a single TCR beta V-J rearrangement rather than whole repertoires. Tumor memory CD4+ T cell TCR gene usage clustered with blood and lymph node memory CD4+ cells and lymph node naive CD4+ cells.

Inclusive of the bounding cysteine and phenylalanine, the CDR3 is 17 residues long. Only the CDR3 part of the read is kept: 51 bases, read in frame from the first base. After removal of 2 bases from V and 2 bases from J, the junction retains 8 bases not matched to a gene. Via the germline V gene (reference sequence), CDR1 is MNHNY and CDR2 SVGAGI. Full-length TCR variable regions were amplified by 5' RACE PCR with constant-region reverse primers, followed by semi-nested PCR with Nested Universal Primer A. Using the ReliaPrep RNA Cell Miniprep System, total RNA was extracted, and the SMARTer RACE 5'/3' Kit was then used to reverse transcribe the RNA into 5'RACE-ready cDNA. Multiplex adaptors were used to barcode the full-length TCR alpha and beta libraries, which were then sequenced on an Illumina MiSeq. Processing in the source paper ran as follows. For each of nine subset-tissue groups, sequencing data from the five patients were combined, and the groups were compared by unsupervised clustering of TCR gene usage. Repertoire similarity was calculated with the Morisita-Horn index, weighting shared sequences by their contribution to each repertoire. In-frame beta chains were kept once TCRdb had trimmed the public reads at Q25 with fastp and called clones with MiXCR. Each entry merges the rows of one CDR3 protein and shows their most common DNA and genes. The V and J calls were determined by TCRdb, not by the authors. For this sample the table gives roughly 55,000 distinct CDR3 sequences, of which roughly a quarter were detected only once. The ten most abundant clones make up 3.2% of the sample.

The Miltenyi Naive CD4+ T Cell Isolation kit was used to purify naive CD4+ T cells, and CD25 microbeads were used to remove Tregs. Tregs, naive and memory CD4+ T cells from tumor, blood and ipsilateral draining lymph nodes of about five breast cancer patients underwent full-length TCR alpha and beta sequencing. Tumor tissue, along with lymph nodes from ipsilateral axillary dissection, was perfused with PBS, minced, and then digested using collagenase I and hyaluronidase. A purity exceeding 90% was confirmed by FACS for the sorted cell populations. What was sequenced was tumor-infiltrating naive CD4+ T cells sorted from the breast tumor. The label giving this sample's cell subset or site can be read as: naive CD4+ T cells, CD4+CD45RA+CD25-. The rearrangement joined TRBV6-6 to TRBJ1-3, with 8 central nucleotides matching TRBD1. This receptor was taken from a female donor with breast cancer. CDR3 region: CASSYTPGQVTGNTIYF. The base sequence is TGTGCCAGCAGTTACACACCGGGACAGGTTACTGGAAACACCATATATTTT.